Each of the 19 T cell receptor beta chains below was sequenced from the same sample in a study of OX40 agonist ivuxolimab in advanced cancers. Method: immunoSEQ multiplex PCR; TCRdb's copy keeps in-frame clones and lacks some. Here the sample spans tens of thousands of clones, roughly 90% being singletons. This specimen was CD4+ or CD8+ T cells sorted from blood, taken in a trial of the OX40 agonist ivuxolimab. These receptors originate from an adult with an advanced solid tumor such as melanoma, head and neck, liver or kidney cancer.

The genes are TRBV9 and TRBJ2-1, with 7 bases that match TRBD2. This CDR3 comprises 16 residues. In germline, CDR1 is SGDLS, CDR2 YYNGEE. V lost 0 bases, J lost 9 bases, and 12 bases stayed unmatched. The CDR3 coding sequence is TGTGCCAGCAGCGTAGGGCGGGCGGGGGTTGAAGGTGAGCAGTTCTTC. As protein: CASSVGRAGVEGEQFF.

The V gene is TRBV27, the J gene TRBJ1-1; TRBD1 might be the D (6 bases). Trimming took 3 bases from V and 2 from J, leaving 16 bases between them. The length of the CDR3 is 16 residues. Germline lookup yields CDR1 MNHEY and CDR2 SMNVEV (reference sequence). DNA for the CDR3: TGTGCCAGCAGTTTCCGACGGACAGTCCGCAACACTGAAGCTTTCTTT. Its translation: CASSFRRTVRNTEAFF.

The rearrangement joins TRBV6-6 to TRBJ2-7; the D call may be TRBD1 or TRBD2 (5 bases each). CDR3 length: 14 residues. Germline-derived CDR1 and CDR2 are MNHNY and SVGAGI (reference sequence). With 6 bases removed from V and 4 bases from J, the gap between germline ends came to 16 bases. CDR3: CASSLGDGVYEQYF. CDR3 sequence (DNA): TGTGCCAGCAGCCTTGGGGACGGAGTTTACGAGCAGTACTTC.

The V and J genes are TRBV11-3 and TRBJ1-1; D not certain. This CDR3 contains 15 residues. The germline V and J ends were trimmed by 2 bases and 11 bases, with 21 bases remaining between them. CDR1 SGHNT and CDR2 YENEEA come from the germline V gene. The CDR3 DNA reads as TGTGCCAGCAGCTTATTAAGTTATGGGTCCCCCGGGGCTTTCTTT. Translated: CASSLLSYGSPGAFF.

The rearrangement joins TRBV28 to TRBJ1-2, with D perhaps TRBD1 (5 bases). Germline V gene sequence: CDR1 MDHEN, CDR2 SYDVKM. V was cut by 6 bases and J by 1 base, with 9 bases left in between. This CDR3 comprises 13 residues. CDR3 region: CASSPDSNYGYTF. DNA of the CDR3: TGTGCCAGCAGCCCAGACAGTAACTATGGCTACACCTTC.

The chain couples TRBV6-1 to TRBJ2-1, with TRBD2 matching 12 bases. V was clipped by 4 bases and J by 3 bases; unmatched bases: 10. The CDR3 runs 18 residues. Germline V gives CDR1 MNHNS, CDR2 SASEGT. CDR3 residues: CASSGLAGGPGDYNEQFF. Written as DNA, the CDR3 is TGTGCCAGCAGTGGTCTAGCGGGAGGGCCCGGAGACTACAATGAGCAGTTCTTC.

This chain uses TRBV19 with TRBJ1-2, with D hard to call. The germline CDR1 and CDR2 sequences are LNHDA and SQIVND (reference sequence). The CDR3 loop spans 15 amino acids. Trimming removed 7 bases at V and 4 bases at J, with 19 bases between. CDR3 residues: CASIGLPVRSYGYTF. CDR3 nucleotides: TGTGCCAGTATCGGTCTCCCGGTAAGGAGCTATGGCTACACCTTC. The complete variable domain, with remaining parts taken from reference TRBV19 and TRBJ1-2, reads DGGITQSPKYLFRKEGQNVTLSCEQNLNHDAMYWYRQDPGQGLRLIYYSQIVNDFQKGDIAEGYSVSREKKESFPLTVTSAQKNPTAFYLCASIGLPVRSYGYTFGSGTRLTVV.

Only a few counts were recorded for this clone. The chain is built from TRBV6-1 and TRBJ1-2; no reliable D call. The V gene lost 7 bases and the J gene lost 4 bases, with 16 bases spanning the gap. CDR3 length: 14 amino acids. CDR1 is MNHNS, CDR2 SASEGT, per germline. This CDR3 is CASNAGEPGYGYTF. In DNA form, the CDR3 reads TGTGCCAGCAACGCCGGTGAGCCCGGCTATGGCTACACCTTC.

The CDR3 nucleotides read TGTGCTAGTGGGTGGGGCGTCGGTTCTAATGAAAAACTGTTTTTT. The encoded protein is CASGWGVGSNEKLFF. The rearrangement joins TRBV12-5 to TRBJ1-4; D is perhaps TRBD1 (5 bases). This CDR3 is built from 15 residues. Germline V gene lookup returns CDR1 LGHNT and CDR2 FRNRAP. V was trimmed by 6 bases and J by 3 bases, leaving 14 bases between them. The whole variable domain, remainder taken from reference TRBV12-5 and TRBJ1-4, is DARVTQTPRHKVTEMGQEVTMRCQPILGHNTVFWYRQTMMQGLELLAYFRNRAPLDDSGMPKDRFSAEMPDATLATLKIQPSEPRDSAVYFCASGWGVGSNEKLFFGSGTQLSVL.

V is TRBV5-1 and J is TRBJ1-6, with D hard to call. This CDR3 is 15 amino acids long. CDR1 is SGHRS, CDR2 YFSETQ, per germline. V shed 0 bases and J shed 8 bases, with 12 bases lying between them. Here the CDR3 reads CASSLVRAWDSPLHF. The CDR3 DNA follows: TGCGCCAGCAGCTTGGTGAGGGCTTGGGATTCACCCCTCCACTTT.

This clone was counted a few times. V gene TRBV6-1 combines with J gene TRBJ1-5; D remains ambiguous. The CDR3 is 15 amino acids. The V end was cut by 5 bases, the J end by 8 bases, with 19 bases between. Germline V CDR1 and CDR2: MNHNS, SASEGT. CDR3 amino acids: CASSRVSGLLEPQHF. In DNA form, the CDR3 reads TGTGCCAGCAGTCGTGTTTCGGGCCTCCTTGAGCCCCAGCATTTT.

This chain connects TRBV5-1 to TRBJ2-5; the match to TRBD2 covers 7 bases. This CDR3 comprises 16 residues. Per germline, CDR1 SGHRS and CDR2 YFSETQ. Germline trimming cut 0 bases from V and 1 base from J; bases unmatched to any gene: 6. The CDR3 DNA sequence: TGCGCCAGCAGCTTGGCCTCGGGACTATTCCAAGAGACCCAGTACTTC. Its translation: CASSLASGLFQETQYF.

The chain joins TRBV11-2 to TRBJ1-1, with D possibly matching TRBD1 (6 bases). Germline CDR1 is SGHAT and CDR2 is FQNNGV. The V end was cut by 4 bases, the J end by 1 base, with 13 bases between. The CDR3 covers 15 residues. The DNA of the CDR3 is TGTGCCAGCAGCTACCAACAGGGAACGAACACTGAAGCTTTCTTT. Protein: CASSYQQGTNTEAFF.

The rearrangement uses TRBV28 and TRBJ1-2; TRBD1 matches 8 bases. With 4 bases clipped from V and 4 bases from J, the junction kept 8 bases outside the gene matches. The CDR3 is made up of 15 amino acids. The germline V gene encodes CDR1 MDHEN and CDR2 SYDVKM. Written as DNA, the CDR3 is TGTGCCAGCAGTTCCGACAGGGGAGGATTCTATGGCTACACCTTC. Its translation: CASSSDRGGFYGYTF.

This chain uses TRBV28 with TRBJ1-2, with D hard to call. The germline gives CDR1 MDHEN, CDR2 SYDVKM. Trimming stripped 5 bases from V and 5 bases from J, with 6 bases between. The CDR3 has 11 residues. The CDR3 nucleotides are TGTGCCAGCAGTGGGTGGTATGGCTACACCTTC. Translating gives CASSGWYGYTF.

The chain is built from TRBV4-3 and TRBJ1-6, with D tentatively TRBD1 (6 bases). This CDR3 is built from 16 residues. Germline lookup yields CDR1 LGHNA and CDR2 YSLEER. V gave up 0 bases and J gave up 14 bases, with 20 bases separating them. The CDR3 DNA follows: TGCGCCAGCAGCCAAGATCCCACAGGGACTCTCGGCACCCTCCACTTT. It specifies CASSQDPTGTLGTLHF.

The chain combines TRBV7-2 with TRBJ2-2; D uncertain. Trimming took 6 bases from V and 0 from J, leaving 8 bases between them. The CDR3 covers 14 residues. In germline, CDR1 is SGHTA, CDR2 FQGNSA. CDR3 sequence (DNA): TGTGCCAGCAGGGGAAGCGCGAACACCGGGGAGCTGTTTTTT. It encodes CASRGSANTGELFF.

The CDR3 bases are TGTGCCAGCAGCAAACGGACCCTCGGGTCGGGCACTGAAGCTTTCTTT. It yields the protein CASSKRTLGSGTEAFF. This chain links TRBV7-2 with TRBJ1-1; D remains ambiguous. The germline CDR1 and CDR2 sequences are SGHTA and FQGNSA. This CDR3 has 16 amino acids. Trimming took 5 bases from V and 4 from J, leaving 20 bases between them.

Sample share makes this clone medium-sized. This chain links TRBV19 with TRBJ1-2, with 8 bases fitting TRBD1. The CDR3 totals 13 residues. Germline values: CDR1 LNHDA, CDR2 SQIVND (reference sequence). The V and J ends lost 6 bases and 7 bases, in that order; junction bases with no gene match: 7. The CDR3 loop is CASRGQGGGGYTF. CDR3 DNA sequence: TGTGCCAGTAGAGGACAGGGTGGAGGTGGCTACACCTTC.